A selection of T cell receptor beta chains follows, all from one sample in a study of immune evolution from preneoplasia to lung adenocarcinoma. Here immunoSEQ multiplex PCR was the method, and the copy in TCRdb shows in-frame clones only, minus some. The table includes about 5,000 clones, approximately 82% detected once. The material sequenced was FFPE minimally invasive lung adenocarcinoma tissue. These receptor sequences come from a person aged 60-80 years with lung adenocarcinoma. The CDR3 runs from the conserved cysteine through the conserved F or W.

J gene | V gene | CDR3 protein
TRBJ2-1 | TRBV11-2 | CASSPLAGGPNEQFF
TRBJ1-4 | TRBV15 | CATSRDRTVNEKLFF
TRBJ1-2 | TRBV19 | CATRQGAEGYTF
TRBJ2-3 | TRBV6-4 | CASSDSLAGVVQWGTDTQYF
TRBJ2-5 | TRBV25-1 | CASSEGASGGGTQYF
TRBJ1-5 | TRBV28 | CASSLPGGNNQPQHF
TRBJ2-2 | TRBV7-2 | CASSYSGGDNTGELFF
TRBJ2-1 | TRBV7-9 | CASSLAGRVSGEQFF
TRBJ2-7 | TRBV11-2 | CASSFQLTPQREQYF
TRBJ1-1 | TRBV5-1 | CASSRSGTGMVNTEAFF
TRBJ2-5 | TRBV9 | CASSTRGGPYQETQYF
TRBJ2-7 | TRBV5-4 | CASSFGTNSYEQYF
TRBJ2-7 | TRBV6-6 | CASSPFGGSYEQYF
TRBJ2-7 | TRBV28 | CASSLYSSYEQYF
TRBJ1-2 | TRBV7-9 | CASSFLSNYGYTF
TRBJ1-1 | TRBV6-7 | CASSGSGETEAFF
TRBJ2-3 | TRBV27 | CASCSGGSPTDTQYF
TRBJ1-5 | TRBV4-3 | CASSQDSNQPQHF
TRBJ1-1 | TRBV28 | CASRGDTEAFF
TRBJ2-5 | TRBV19 | CASSTSKEAVEQYF
TRBJ2-1 | TRBV9 | CASSPPNRGGGDEQFF
TRBJ2-1 | TRBV5-4 | CASSSRDTFKGYNEQFF
TRBJ1-3 | TRBV7-9 | CASSTGNTIYF
TRBJ1-5 | TRBV4-3 | CASSQDRYSNQPQHF
TRBJ2-5 | TRBV4-3 | CASSQERGGQETQYF
TRBJ2-3 | TRBV4-1 | CASSGDRPTDTQYF
TRBJ2-2 | TRBV7-2 | CASSPRTSGGGELFF
TRBJ2-3 | TRBV4-2 | CASSQEMGGADTQYF
TRBJ2-7 | TRBV7-6 | CASSPGTALYEQYF
TRBJ1-5 | TRBV28 | CASGDRSPYQPQHF
TRBJ1-1 | TRBV6-6 | CASRVGGNTEAFF
TRBJ1-3 | TRBV5-1 | CASSLVAQGLGNTIYF
TRBJ1-5 | TRBV7-8 | CASGAGALNQPQHF
TRBJ2-7 | TRBV5-4 | CASSLDRGPSEQYF
TRBJ2-2 | TRBV6-4 | CASSDGTGDTGELFF
TRBJ2-1 | TRBV5-6 | CASSPARGNEQFF
TRBJ2-7 | TRBV10-2 | CATHGGRGYEQYF
TRBJ1-1 | TRBV28 | CASTTGQTDTEAFF
TRBJ1-1 | TRBV27 | CASSPLPGAGGAEAFF
TRBJ1-1 | TRBV27 | CATRTGPNTEAFF
TRBJ2-1 | TRBV19 | CASSMGQGAVGEQFF
TRBJ1-5 | TRBV28 | CASRNRDRGYSNQPQHF
TRBJ2-2 | TRBV5-4 | CASSWDLAGGPNGELFF
TRBJ2-1 | TRBV11-2 | CASSFRGLEQFF
TRBJ1-5 | TRBV30 | CAWGAGTPNQPQHF
TRBJ2-1 | TRBV6-5 | CASSYSGLAGGGSQFF
TRBJ2-5 | TRBV7-9 | CASSSVTGQQETQYF
TRBJ2-7 | TRBV29-1 | CSVGGGRERYEQYF
TRBJ1-5 | TRBV30 | CAWDRDDQPQHF
TRBJ2-7 | TRBV5-3 | CARSRGSGDRVRDEQYF
TRBJ2-3 | TRBV12-1 | CASSPPDTQYF